This passage covers 21 T cell receptor beta chains from one sample sequenced in a study of technical replicates of blood from a handful of donors. The assay was immunoSEQ multiplex PCR, and TCRdb's table has in-frame clones only and misses some. The profile shows around 49,000 clones, roughly 95% of them singletons. Material: T cells isolated from PBMCs. These receptors originate from a human donor in good health.

This chain uses TRBV7-2 with TRBJ1-3; no reliable D call. V was clipped by 6 bases and J by 0 bases, with 12 bases between them. The CDR3 is made up of 15 amino acids. Germline V gives CDR1 SGHTA, CDR2 FQGNSA. As DNA, the CDR3 is TGTGCCAGCAGTTTCAACAGAATCTCTGGAAACACCATATATTTT. This gives the protein CASSFNRISGNTIYF.

This clone showed up just once. The genes are TRBV25-1 and TRBJ2-7, with TRBD1 identical over 8 bases. The V gene's germline CDR1 is MGHDK and CDR2 SYGVNS. This CDR3 has 15 amino acids. Trimming cost V 8 bases and J 3 bases; bases outside gene matches: 12. Here the CDR3 reads CASQYTRGQGYEQYF. CDR3 DNA: TGTGCCAGCCAATATACGCGTGGACAGGGCTACGAGCAGTACTTC.

The V gene is TRBV11-2, the J gene TRBJ1-2; D gene uncertain. Germline-derived CDR1 and CDR2 are SGHAT and FQNNGV. The V and J ends lost 1 base and 0 bases respectively, with 6 bases between them. The CDR3 runs 14 residues. CDR3: CASSLAGTNYGYTF. The CDR3 nucleotides are TGTGCCAGCAGCTTAGCCGGGACTAACTATGGCTACACCTTC.

The genes are TRBV5-1 and TRBJ2-1; 8 bases line up with TRBD1. The CDR3 covers 14 residues. Germline V lookup: CDR1 SGHRS, CDR2 YFSETQ. V trimming: 6 bases; J trimming: 7 bases; junction bases outside the gene matches: 9. Here the CDR3 DNA reads TGCGCCAGCAACCAGGACAGGGAGGTAAATGAGCAGTTCTTC. Protein product: CASNQDREVNEQFF.

The chain is built from TRBV9 and TRBJ1-3; TRBD1 matches 8 bases. Germline CDR1 reads SGDLS; CDR2 reads YYNGEE. The V and J ends lost 4 bases and 0 bases, in that order; junction bases with no gene match: 12. The CDR3 consists of 18 residues. The CDR3 DNA follows: TGTGCCAGCAGCACTGGACAGGGATCCCCTAACTCTGGAAACACCATATATTTT. It encodes CASSTGQGSPNSGNTIYF.

The chain uses TRBV10-3 and TRBJ1-3; tentative D call: TRBD1 (6 bases). CDR3 length equals 15 residues. The germline gives CDR1 ENHRY, CDR2 SYGVKD. V gave up 2 bases and J gave up 3 bases, with 11 bases separating them. Here the CDR3 reads CAISEPGVFGNTIYF. DNA for the CDR3: TGTGCCATCAGTGAGCCAGGGGTCTTTGGAAACACCATATATTTT.

V gene TRBV10-3 combines with J gene TRBJ2-1; 7 bases match TRBD2. Germline V gives CDR1 ENHRY, CDR2 SYGVKD. J lost 7 bases, V lost 6 bases, and 6 bases had no gene match. This CDR3 has 13 amino acids. The CDR3 loop is CAISGLVGNEQFF. The CDR3 coding sequence is TGTGCCATCAGCGGACTAGTAGGAAATGAGCAGTTCTTC.

The chain combines TRBV28 with TRBJ2-1, with 9 bases identical to TRBD2. CDR1 is MDHEN and CDR2 is SYDVKM in the germline V gene. The V and J ends lost 5 bases and 7 bases, in that order; junction bases with no gene match: 12. This CDR3 comprises 16 residues. The CDR3: CASSTSLGRGGNEQFF. The CDR3 nucleotides read TGTGCCAGCAGTACCAGCCTGGGGCGGGGGGGTAATGAGCAGTTCTTC. Full variable domain (missing parts from reference TRBV28 and TRBJ2-1): DVKVTQSSRYLVKRTGEKVFLECVQDMDHENMFWYRQDPGLGLRLIYFSYDVKMKEKGDIPEGYSVSREKKERFSLILESASTNQTSMYLCASSTSLGRGGNEQFFGPGTRLTVL.

V and J are TRBV2 and TRBJ2-3, with a weak D call TRBD2 (6 bases). V was trimmed by 5 bases and J by 4 bases, leaving 13 bases between them. From germline, CDR1 is SNHLY and CDR2 FYNNEI. This CDR3 region has 14 residues. The CDR3 is CASSPPPSADTQYF. The DNA for the CDR3 is TGTGCCAGCAGTCCACCCCCTAGCGCAGATACGCAGTATTTT.

CDR3: CASSVGQGAVSTEAFF. CDR3 DNA: TGTGCCAGCAGCGTCGGACAGGGGGCTGTTTCCACTGAAGCTTTCTTT. The chain employs TRBV9 and TRBJ1-1, with 11 bases fitting TRBD1. With 2 bases clipped from V and 4 bases from J, the junction kept 7 bases outside the gene matches. The CDR3 is made up of 16 amino acids. Germline V gene data show CDR1 as SGDLS and CDR2 as YYNGEE.

The V gene is TRBV25-1, the J gene TRBJ1-2; D is undetermined. Germline V gene data show CDR1 as MGHDK and CDR2 as SYGVNS. Trimming cost V 2 bases and J 6 bases, with 13 bases left between them. The CDR3 contains 14 residues. CDR3 region: CASSETSSFDGYTF. CDR3 nucleotide sequence: TGTGCCAGCAGTGAAACGAGCTCATTTGATGGCTACACCTTC.

Of note for this clone: At the DNA level, this CDR3 is encoded by other sequences in the same sample as well. The J gene is TRBJ2-7, the V gene TRBV7-2; weak D call: TRBD2 (6 bases). Germline values: CDR1 SGHTA, CDR2 FQGNSA. The CDR3 has 14 residues. Trimming took off 3 bases at V and 1 base at J, with 10 bases between the two ends. The CDR3 coding sequence is TGTGCCAGCAGCTTGGAGGGGAATTCCTACGAGCAGTACTTC. Translating it yields CASSLEGNSYEQYF.

The chain carries TRBV5-5 and TRBJ1-5; TRBD1 matches 10 bases. This CDR3 is 18 amino acids long. The trim removed 2 bases at V and 5 bases at J, leaving 13 bases unmatched. Per the germline V gene, CDR1 is SGHKS and CDR2 is YYEKEE (reference sequence). CDR3 nucleotide sequence: TGTGCCAGCAGCTTTTTGGGGACAGGGGTGTCTATAGATCAGCCCCAGCATTTT. It is translated as CASSFLGTGVSIDQPQHF.

CDR3 nucleotide sequence: TGTGCCAGCAAAATTGACTTGGGGCAAGAAACCTTC. Protein product: CASKIDLGQETF. This sequence joins TRBV13 and TRBJ1-2; perhaps TRBD1 as D (5 bases). Trimming took 7 bases from V and 14 from J, leaving 20 bases between them. Germline V gives CDR1 PRHDT, CDR2 FYEKMQ (reference sequence). The CDR3 has 12 residues.

CDR3 DNA sequence: TGTGCCAGCAGCTTAGATGGACAGGGAGGAAACACCATATATTTT. It translates to CASSLDGQGGNTIYF. V is TRBV11-3 and J is TRBJ1-3; 8 bases map to TRBD1. The CDR3 runs 15 residues. The V gene's germline CDR1 is SGHNT and CDR2 YENEEA. V lost 0 bases and J lost 4; bases outside the gene matches: 2.

In DNA form, the CDR3 reads TGTGCCAGCAGTGGACGGGTGGGTGAAAAACTGTTTTTT. Its translation is CASSGRVGEKLFF. The V call is TRBV25-1, the J call TRBJ1-4; D call uncertain. V was cut by 4 bases and J by 7 bases, with 10 bases left in between. The CDR3 spans 13 residues. Germline V CDR1 and CDR2: MGHDK, SYGVNS. Together with reference TRBV25-1 and TRBJ1-4, the CDR3 gives the full variable domain: EADIYQTPRYLVIGTGKKITLECSQTMGHDKMYWYQQDPGMELHLIHYSYGVNSTEKGDLSSESTVSRIRTEHFPLTLESARPSHTSQYLCASSGRVGEKLFFGSGTQLSVL.

The chain recombines TRBV7-2 with TRBJ2-5; TRBD1 is a possible D gene (7 bases). The germline V and J ends were trimmed by 1 base and 5 bases, with 11 bases remaining between them. The length of the CDR3 is 14 residues. Germline assignment: CDR1 SGHTA and CDR2 FQGNSA. The CDR3 DNA reads TGTGCCAGCAGCTTAGACCCAGGGGGGGAGACCCAGTACTTC. Translating it yields CASSLDPGGETQYF. Variable domain in full (rest from reference TRBV7-2 and TRBJ2-5): GAGVSQSPSNKVTEKGKDVELRCDPISGHTALYWYRQSLGQGLEFLIYFQGNSAPDKSGLPSDRFSAERTGGSVSTLTIQRTQQEDSAVYLCASSLDPGGETQYFGPGTRLLVL.

The chain employs TRBV6-5 and TRBJ1-4; a possible D gene is TRBD1 (6 bases). This CDR3 spans 15 amino acids. V lost 0 bases to trimming and J lost 2 bases, with 7 bases between them. Germline CDR1 and CDR2: MNHEY and SVGAGI. The CDR3 DNA sequence: TGTGCCAGCAGTTACTCGAGGGGGACTAATGAAAAACTGTTTTTT. Its translation: CASSYSRGTNEKLFF.

The gene calls are TRBV7-2 and TRBJ1-3; no clear D. Trimming stripped 1 base from V and 7 bases from J, with 14 bases between. CDR1 and CDR2 (germline): SGHTA, FQGNSA. The CDR3 is made up of 15 amino acids. CDR3 nucleotides: TGTGCCAGCAGCTTAGGACGGGGTGTAGGGAACACCATATATTTT. Translation: CASSLGRGVGNTIYF.

To note about this clone: Its ends do not fully match the called genes, so a read error is possible. The V and J genes are TRBV7-9 and TRBJ2-7; weak D call: TRBD2 (5 bases). In germline, CDR1 is SEHNR, CDR2 FQNEAQ (reference sequence). The CDR3 is 14 residues long. The CDR3: CASSYDYVSDEQYF. The CDR3 DNA reads TGTGCCAGCAGTTACGACTACGTCTCCGACGAGCAGTACTTC.

The gene calls are TRBV4-1 and TRBJ2-1; D unclear. Germline V gives CDR1 MGHRA, CDR2 YSYEKL. The CDR3 spans 16 residues. The V and J ends lost 0 bases and 5 bases respectively, with 14 bases between them. The CDR3 protein is CASSQEIKQRHNEQFF. In nucleotides, the CDR3 is TGCGCCAGCAGCCAAGAAATCAAGCAGAGGCACAATGAGCAGTTCTTC.